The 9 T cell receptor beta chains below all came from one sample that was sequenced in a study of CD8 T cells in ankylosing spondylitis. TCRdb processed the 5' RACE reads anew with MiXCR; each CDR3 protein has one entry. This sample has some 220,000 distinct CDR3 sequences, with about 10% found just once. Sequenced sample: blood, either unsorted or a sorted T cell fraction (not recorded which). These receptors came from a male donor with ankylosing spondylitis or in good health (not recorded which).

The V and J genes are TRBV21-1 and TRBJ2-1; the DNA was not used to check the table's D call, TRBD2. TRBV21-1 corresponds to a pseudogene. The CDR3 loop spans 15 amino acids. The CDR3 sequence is CASSTGTSRYNEQFF. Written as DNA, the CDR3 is TGTGCCAGCAGCACAGGGACTAGCAGGTACAATGAGCAGTTCTTC.

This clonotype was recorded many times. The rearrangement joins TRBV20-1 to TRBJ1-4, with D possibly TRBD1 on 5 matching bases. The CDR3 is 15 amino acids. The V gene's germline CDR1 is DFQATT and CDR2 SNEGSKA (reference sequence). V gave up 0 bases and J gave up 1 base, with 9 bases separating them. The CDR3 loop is CSARDPRGTNEKLFF. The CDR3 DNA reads TGCAGTGCTAGAGATCCGAGGGGAACTAATGAAAAACTGTTTTTT.

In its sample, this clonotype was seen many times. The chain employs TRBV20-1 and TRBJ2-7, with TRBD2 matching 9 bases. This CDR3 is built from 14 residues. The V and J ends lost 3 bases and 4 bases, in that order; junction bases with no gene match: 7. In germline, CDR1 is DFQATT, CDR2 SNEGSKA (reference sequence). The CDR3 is CSARGIAGAYEQYF. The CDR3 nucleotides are TGCAGTGCTAGGGGGATAGCGGGGGCTTACGAGCAGTACTTC.

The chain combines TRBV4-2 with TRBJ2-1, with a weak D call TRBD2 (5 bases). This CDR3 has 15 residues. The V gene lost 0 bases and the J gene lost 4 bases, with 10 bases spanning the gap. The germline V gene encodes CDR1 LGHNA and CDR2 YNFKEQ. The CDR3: CASSQDRAVYNEQFF. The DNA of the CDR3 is TGTGCCAGCAGCCAAGATCGAGCGGTATACAATGAGCAGTTCTTC.

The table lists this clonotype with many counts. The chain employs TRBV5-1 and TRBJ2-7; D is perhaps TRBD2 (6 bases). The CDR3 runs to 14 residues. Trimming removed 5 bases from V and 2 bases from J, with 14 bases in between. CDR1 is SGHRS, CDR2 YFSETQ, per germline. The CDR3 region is CASRSRGPTYEQYF. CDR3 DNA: TGCGCCAGCAGATCGCGGGGCCCGACCTACGAGCAGTACTTC.

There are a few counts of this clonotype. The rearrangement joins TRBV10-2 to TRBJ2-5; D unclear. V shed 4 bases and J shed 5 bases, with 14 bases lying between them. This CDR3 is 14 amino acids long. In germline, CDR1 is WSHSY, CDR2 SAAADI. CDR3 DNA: TGCGCCAGCAGTGCGCCAAGGTCCCGGGAGACCCAGTACTTC. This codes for CASSAPRSRETQYF.

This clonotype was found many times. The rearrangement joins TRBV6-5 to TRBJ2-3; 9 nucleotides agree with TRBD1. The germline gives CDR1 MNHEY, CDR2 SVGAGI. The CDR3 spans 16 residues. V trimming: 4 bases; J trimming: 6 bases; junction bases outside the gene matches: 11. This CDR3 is CASSSARDRVGDTQYF. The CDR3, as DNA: TGTGCCAGCAGTTCTGCGAGGGACAGGGTGGGCGATACGCAGTATTTT.

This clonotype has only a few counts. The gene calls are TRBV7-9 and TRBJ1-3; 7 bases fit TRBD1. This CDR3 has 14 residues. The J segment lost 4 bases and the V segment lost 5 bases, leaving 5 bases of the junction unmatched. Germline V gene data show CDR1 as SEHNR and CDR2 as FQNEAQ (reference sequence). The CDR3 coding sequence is TGTGCCAGCAGCCTCAGGACAGGCGGAAACACCATATATTTT. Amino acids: CASSLRTGGNTIYF.

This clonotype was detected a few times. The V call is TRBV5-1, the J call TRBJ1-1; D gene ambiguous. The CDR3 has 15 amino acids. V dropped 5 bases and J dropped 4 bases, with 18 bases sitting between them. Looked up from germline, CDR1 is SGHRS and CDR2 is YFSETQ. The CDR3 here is CASSIVGGSGTEAFF. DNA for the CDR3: TGCGCCAGCAGTATAGTAGGTGGGAGTGGCACTGAAGCTTTCTTT.